These 26 T cell receptor beta chains share one sample of origin, sequenced in a study of CD8 T cells in ankylosing spondylitis. Overall study results and limits: What appeared characteristic of ankylosing spondylitis blood was a TCR beta motif of several highly homologous variants.

TCRdb redid the calling of the 5' RACE reads with MiXCR, one entry per CDR3 protein. The sample shows roughly 90,000 distinct CDR3 sequences, roughly 9% of them seen only once. For these receptors, no antigen is known. The sequenced sample consisted of blood, either unsorted or a sorted T cell fraction (not recorded which). The receptors here all came from a male donor with ankylosing spondylitis.

The rearrangement joins TRBV11-2 to TRBJ1-5; no firm D call. CDR3 length: 14 amino acids. V was clipped by 5 bases and J by 3 bases, with 11 bases between them. CDR1 and CDR2 (germline): SGHAT, FQNNGV. CDR3 amino acids: CASSPGGYNQPQHF. The CDR3 DNA is TGTGCCAGCAGCCCCGGCGGGTACAATCAGCCCCAGCATTTT. The complete variable domain, with remaining parts taken from reference TRBV11-2 and TRBJ1-5, reads EAGVAQSPRYKIIEKRQSVAFWCNPISGHATLYWYQQILGQGPKLLIQFQNNGVVDDSQLPKDRFSAERLKGVDSTLKIQPAKLEDSAVYLCASSPGGYNQPQHFGDGTRLSIL.

The chain has TRBV7-9 and TRBJ2-1; 9 bases line up with TRBD1. V dropped 6 bases and J dropped 0; count of bases not matched to a gene: 6. Germline assignment: CDR1 SEHNR and CDR2 FQNEAQ (reference sequence). This CDR3 has 16 residues. Here the CDR3 reads CASSPRQGGSYNEQFF. The CDR3 DNA reads as TGTGCCAGCAGTCCTCGACAGGGGGGCTCCTACAATGAGCAGTTCTTC.

This clonotype has at least ten counts. This chain uses TRBV5-1 with TRBJ2-1; D is possibly TRBD1 (7 bases). Germline CDR1 reads SGHRS; CDR2 reads YFSETQ. The length of the CDR3 is 15 residues. With 6 bases removed from V and 1 base from J, the gap between germline ends came to 14 bases. The CDR3 sequence is CASIMEGASYNEQFF. CDR3 coding DNA: TGCGCCAGCATTATGGAGGGGGCGTCCTACAATGAGCAGTTCTTC.

This clonotype was seen repeatedly, ten times or more. The rearrangement links TRBV27 to TRBJ2-1; TRBD2 matches 7 bases. The germline CDR1 and CDR2 sequences are MNHEY and SMNVEV (reference sequence). This CDR3 region has 16 residues. V gave up 5 bases and J gave up 4 bases; unmatched junction bases: 11. DNA for the CDR3: TGTGCCAGCAGTCCATCGGCTAGCGGACATTACAATGAGCAGTTCTTC. Residues: CASSPSASGHYNEQFF.

V gene TRBV9 combines with J gene TRBJ2-7; 8 bases are a match to TRBD1. The CDR3 contains 15 residues. V shed 0 bases, J shed 1 base, and the junction held 3 bases outside the gene matches. Germline V gene sequence: CDR1 SGDLS, CDR2 YYNGEE. The CDR3 sequence is CASSVGQGASYEQYF. The CDR3 DNA reads as TGTGCCAGCAGCGTAGGGCAGGGGGCATCCTACGAGCAGTACTTC.

This clonotype was seen more than once but under ten times. The V and J genes are TRBV27 and TRBJ2-1, with D maybe TRBD2 (6 bases). The CDR3 covers 13 residues. Between the trimmed V and J ends, which lost 2 bases and 6 bases, there was a span of 8 bases. CDR1 and CDR2 (germline): MNHEY, SMNVEV (reference sequence). In nucleotides, the CDR3 is TGTGCCAGCAGTTTAATAGCGGCCAATGAGCAGTTCTTC. Its protein product is CASSLIAANEQFF.

The table lists this clonotype with a few counts. This chain uses TRBV12-3 or TRBV12-4 with TRBJ2-7, with D possibly being TRBD1 (6 bases). This CDR3 contains 13 residues. V was cut by 3 bases and J by 7 bases, with 13 bases left in between. The CDR3 DNA is TGTGCCAGCAGTTTCGGACAGCGGAAGGAGCAGTACTTC. This codes for CASSFGQRKEQYF.

The rearrangement uses TRBV14 and TRBJ1-1; 10 bases match TRBD1. The CDR3 has 17 residues. With 4 bases clipped from V and 4 bases from J, the junction kept 12 bases outside the gene matches. Germline V gene lookup returns CDR1 SGHDN and CDR2 FVKESK. The CDR3 sequence is CASSLPGTGAGSTEAFF. The CDR3 region has the DNA TGTGCCAGCAGCCTACCGGGGACAGGGGCAGGGAGCACTGAAGCTTTCTTT.

This clonotype was counted between two and nine times. V is TRBV7-2 and J is TRBJ1-2; D is ambiguous. CDR3 size: 15 residues. Trimming stripped 2 bases from V and 2 bases from J, with 12 bases between. The V gene's germline CDR1 is SGHTA and CDR2 FQGNSA. CDR3 region: CASSLSLEGNYGYTF. CDR3 coding DNA: TGTGCCAGCAGCTTAAGTCTGGAGGGAAACTATGGCTACACCTTC.

The chain employs TRBV12-3 or TRBV12-4 and TRBJ2-3; 7 bases map to TRBD2. The V segment lost 1 base and the J segment 2 bases; nucleotides outside the gene matches: 3. The CDR3 length is 15 residues. The CDR3 spells CASSLGRDYTDTQYF. The DNA for the CDR3 is TGTGCCAGCAGTTTAGGGCGGGACTACACAGATACGCAGTATTTT.

The V and J genes are TRBV11-2 and TRBJ2-1; 10 bases align to TRBD1. Germline lookup yields CDR1 SGHAT and CDR2 FQNNGV. The CDR3 has 15 amino acids. The ends lost 0 bases at V and 6 bases at J; junction bases unmatched: 2. The CDR3 DNA is TGTGCCAGCAGCTTAGATCGGACAGGGGGCAATGAGCAGTTCTTC. Its protein is CASSLDRTGGNEQFF.

There are many counts of this clonotype. The chain is built from TRBV2 and TRBJ2-3, with TRBD2 matching over 13 bases. Germline V CDR1 and CDR2: SNHLY, FYNNEI. CDR3 length: 17 residues. The V segment lost 1 base and the J segment 6 bases; nucleotides outside the gene matches: 7. The CDR3 here is CASSEDGLAGEGDTQYF. The CDR3 nucleotides are TGTGCCAGCAGTGAAGACGGACTAGCGGGAGAGGGCGATACGCAGTATTTT. Looking up the rest from reference TRBV2 and TRBJ2-3 gives the full variable domain: EPEVTQTPSHQVTQMGQEVILRCVPISNHLYFYWYRQILGQKVEFLVSFYNNEISEKSEIFDDQFSVERPDGSNFTLKIRSTKLEDSAMYFCASSEDGLAGEGDTQYFGPGTRLTVL.

The chain has TRBV7-9 and TRBJ2-1, with D unclear. This CDR3 spans 12 amino acids. The V end lost 0 bases, the J end lost 5 bases, and 2 bases lay between the germline ends. Germline values: CDR1 SEHNR, CDR2 FQNEAQ (reference sequence). DNA of the CDR3: TGTGCCAGCAGCTTAGCGGACAATGAGCAGTTCTTC. As protein: CASSLADNEQFF.

This clonotype occurred many times. The chain carries TRBV20-1 and TRBJ1-2, with D unresolved. CDR1 and CDR2 (germline): DFQATT, SNEGSKA (reference sequence). V shed 6 bases and J shed 0 bases, with 8 bases lying between them. The CDR3 runs 12 residues. CDR3 region: CSAKTSNYGYTF. The DNA for the CDR3 is TGCAGTGCCAAAACCTCTAACTATGGCTACACCTTC.

This clonotype was seen more than once but under ten times. V is TRBV20-1 and J is TRBJ2-2, with 9 nucleotides matching TRBD2. The CDR3 is made up of 17 amino acids. V gave up 0 bases and J gave up 1 base; unmatched junction bases: 6. In germline, CDR1 is DFQATT, CDR2 SNEGSKA (reference sequence). In DNA, the CDR3 is TGCAGTGCTAGAGATAGAGGAGCGGGAGGGAACACCGGGGAGCTGTTTTTT. Its translation is CSARDRGAGGNTGELFF.

In this sample, this clonotype turned up many times. The V call is TRBV7-9, the J call TRBJ2-5, with TRBD1 as a possible D gene (6 bases). The V end lost 2 bases, the J end lost 3 bases, and 10 bases lay between the germline ends. CDR1 is SEHNR, CDR2 FQNEAQ, per germline (reference sequence). The CDR3 contains 14 residues. CDR3: CASSLWDTEETQYF. The CDR3 nucleotides read TGTGCCAGCAGCTTATGGGACACCGAAGAGACCCAGTACTTC.

The sample holds many counts of this clonotype. The genes are TRBV24-1 and TRBJ2-3, with TRBD2 identical over 9 bases. This CDR3 contains 18 residues. Germline trimming cut 1 base from V and 2 bases from J; bases unmatched to any gene: 9. Germline CDR1 reads KGHDR; CDR2 reads SFDVKD. The CDR3 DNA reads TGTGCCACCAGTGATTTCGCTACTAGCGGGTCCTCCACAGATACGCAGTATTTT. Translating it yields CATSDFATSGSSTDTQYF.

This clonotype has ten or more counts. This chain connects TRBV12-3 or TRBV12-4 to TRBJ2-7; no firm D call. Between the trimmed V and J ends, which lost 7 bases and 3 bases, there was a span of 16 bases. The CDR3 has 14 residues. The CDR3 protein is CASIGPYPNYEQYF. DNA for the CDR3: TGTGCCAGCATCGGGCCTTATCCCAACTACGAGCAGTACTTC.

V and J are TRBV5-5 and TRBJ2-5; D unresolved. The germline V gene encodes CDR1 SGHKS and CDR2 YYEKEE (reference sequence). The CDR3 is 13 amino acids. V lost 0 bases and J 5 bases, leaving 8 bases between the germline ends. CDR3 loop: CASSLDVSETQYF. As DNA, the CDR3 is TGTGCCAGCAGCTTGGACGTCTCGGAGACCCAGTACTTC.

J is TRBJ1-3 and V is TRBV7-9; D perhaps matches TRBD1 (6 bases). Trimming pared 7 bases from V and 8 bases from J, leaving 21 bases between. Per the germline V gene, CDR1 is SEHNR and CDR2 is FQNEAQ (reference sequence). There are 15 residues in the CDR3. CDR3 sequence (DNA): TGTGCCAGCATCACCCTGGGAGGGGGGGCAGACACCATATATTTT. Translation: CASITLGGGADTIYF.

This clonotype was seen only a few times. The V gene is TRBV6-5, the J gene TRBJ2-3; 8 bases line up with TRBD2. The CDR3 is 16 amino acids. Trimming at V came to 4 bases and at J to 4 bases, leaving 10 bases not matched to a gene. Germline V lookup: CDR1 MNHEY, CDR2 SVGAGI. The CDR3 nucleotides read TGTGCCAGCAGTTCCGGGGAGCGGGAGATTCCAGATACGCAGTATTTT. Translation: CASSSGEREIPDTQYF.

This clonotype was observed a few times. This sequence joins TRBV7-9 and TRBJ2-7; D remains ambiguous. This CDR3 has 15 residues. Germline loops: CDR1 SEHNR, CDR2 FQNEAQ (reference sequence). V shed 4 bases and J shed 2 bases, with 15 bases lying between them. The DNA of the CDR3 is TGTGCCAGCAGCTCCCAGACACGCGATCCCTACGAGCAGTACTTC. The encoded protein is CASSSQTRDPYEQYF.

This clonotype was observed a few times. The V gene is TRBV20-1, the J gene TRBJ2-1; 7 nucleotides match TRBD2. V gave up 6 bases and J gave up 0 bases; unmatched junction bases: 8. The germline gives CDR1 DFQATT, CDR2 SNEGSKA (reference sequence). The CDR3 contains 15 residues. CDR3 DNA sequence: TGCAGTGCGGCCCTAGCGGAGAGCTCCTACAATGAGCAGTTCTTC. It is translated as CSAALAESSYNEQFF.

This chain connects TRBV27 to TRBJ2-1; 7 bases are a match to TRBD1. Germline lookup yields CDR1 MNHEY and CDR2 SMNVEV (reference sequence). The CDR3 has 13 amino acids. The V gene end was trimmed by 5 bases and the J gene end by 3 bases; junction bases not matched to a gene: 1. The CDR3 coding sequence is TGTGCCAGCAGTCGGGACAGCTACAATGAGCAGTTCTTC. Amino acids: CASSRDSYNEQFF.

This clonotype was seen at least ten times. This sequence joins TRBV27 and TRBJ2-1; no clear D gene. CDR3 length: 12 residues. The germline V gene encodes CDR1 MNHEY and CDR2 SMNVEV (reference sequence). Trimming shortened V by 1 base and J by 6 bases, and 4 bases separated the two germline ends. In nucleotides, the CDR3 is TGTGCCAGCAGTTTATATGGCAATGAGCAGTTCTTC. It translates to CASSLYGNEQFF.

This clonotype was recorded many times. V gene TRBV24-1 combines with J gene TRBJ2-1; possible D gene TRBD2, 5 bases. V dropped 1 base and J dropped 10 bases, with 10 bases sitting between them. CDR1 and CDR2 from the germline V gene are KGHDR and SFDVKD. The CDR3 runs 13 residues. The CDR3 bases are TGTGCCACCAGTGATTTCAGCACTAGGGAGCAGTTCTTC. Protein: CATSDFSTREQFF.